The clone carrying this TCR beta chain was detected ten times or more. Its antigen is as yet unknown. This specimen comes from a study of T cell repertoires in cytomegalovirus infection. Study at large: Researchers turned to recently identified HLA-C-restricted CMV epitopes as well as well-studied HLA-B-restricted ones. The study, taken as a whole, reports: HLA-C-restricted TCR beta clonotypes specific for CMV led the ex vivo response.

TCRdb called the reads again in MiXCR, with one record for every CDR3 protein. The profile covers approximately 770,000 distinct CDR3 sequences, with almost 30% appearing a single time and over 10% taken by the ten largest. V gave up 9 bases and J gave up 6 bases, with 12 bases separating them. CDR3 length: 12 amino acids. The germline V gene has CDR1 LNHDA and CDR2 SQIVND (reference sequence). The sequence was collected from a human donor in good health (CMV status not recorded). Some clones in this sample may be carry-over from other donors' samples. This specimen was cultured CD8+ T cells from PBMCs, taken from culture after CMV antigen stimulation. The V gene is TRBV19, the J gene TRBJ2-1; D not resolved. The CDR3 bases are TGTGCCAGCAGCCCCACAGTCAATGAGCAGTTCTTC. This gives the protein CASSPTVNEQFF.